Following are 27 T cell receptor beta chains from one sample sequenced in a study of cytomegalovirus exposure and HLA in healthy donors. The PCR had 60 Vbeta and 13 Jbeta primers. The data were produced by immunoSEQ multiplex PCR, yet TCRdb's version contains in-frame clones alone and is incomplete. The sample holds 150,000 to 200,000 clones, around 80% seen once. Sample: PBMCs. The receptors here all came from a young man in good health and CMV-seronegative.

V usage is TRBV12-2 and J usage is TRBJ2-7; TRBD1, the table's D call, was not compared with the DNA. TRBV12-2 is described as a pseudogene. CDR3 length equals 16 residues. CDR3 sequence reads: CASRLVSGAISYEQYF. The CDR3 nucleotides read TGTGCAAGTCGCTTAGTATCTGGGGCGATCTCCTACGAGCAGTACTTC.

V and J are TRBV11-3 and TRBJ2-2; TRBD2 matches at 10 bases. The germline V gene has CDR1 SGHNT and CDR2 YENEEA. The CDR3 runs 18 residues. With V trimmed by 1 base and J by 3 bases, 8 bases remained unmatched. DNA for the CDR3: TGTGCCAGCAGCTTAGGGGTATGGCTAGCGGGAGACACCGGGGAGCTGTTTTTT. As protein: CASSLGVWLAGDTGELFF.

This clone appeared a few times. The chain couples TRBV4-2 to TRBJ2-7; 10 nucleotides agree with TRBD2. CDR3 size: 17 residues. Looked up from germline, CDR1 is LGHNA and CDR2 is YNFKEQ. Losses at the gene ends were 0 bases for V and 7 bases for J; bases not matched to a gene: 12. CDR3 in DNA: TGTGCCAGCAGCCAAGATCAGTCGGCTAGCGGGGGCCTGGAGCAGTACTTC. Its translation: CASSQDQSASGGLEQYF.

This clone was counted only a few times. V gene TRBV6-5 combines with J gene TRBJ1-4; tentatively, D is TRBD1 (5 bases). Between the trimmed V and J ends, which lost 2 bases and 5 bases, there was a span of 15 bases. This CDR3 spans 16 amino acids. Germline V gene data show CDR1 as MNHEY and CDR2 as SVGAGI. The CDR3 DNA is TGTGCCAGCAGTTACAGGCCCGCGGGACCGAATGAAAAACTGTTTTTT. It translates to CASSYRPAGPNEKLFF.

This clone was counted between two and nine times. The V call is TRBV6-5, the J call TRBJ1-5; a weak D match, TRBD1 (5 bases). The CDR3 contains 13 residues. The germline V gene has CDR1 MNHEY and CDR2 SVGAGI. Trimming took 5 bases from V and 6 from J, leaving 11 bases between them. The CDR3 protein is CASSGQPRQPQHF. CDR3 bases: TGTGCCAGCAGTGGACAACCGCGTCAGCCCCAGCATTTT.

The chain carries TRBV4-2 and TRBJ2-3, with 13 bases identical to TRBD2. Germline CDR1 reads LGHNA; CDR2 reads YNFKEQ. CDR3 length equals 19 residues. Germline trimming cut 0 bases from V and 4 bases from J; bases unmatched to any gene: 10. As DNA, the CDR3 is TGTGCCAGCAGCCAAGATACTAGCGGGAGGGCCCCGGTCCCAGATACGCAGTATTTT. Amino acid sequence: CASSQDTSGRAPVPDTQYF.

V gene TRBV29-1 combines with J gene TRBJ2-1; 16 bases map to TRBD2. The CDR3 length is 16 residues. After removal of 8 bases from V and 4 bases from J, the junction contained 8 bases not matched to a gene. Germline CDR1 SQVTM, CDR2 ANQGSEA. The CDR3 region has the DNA TGCAGCTACCTGGGACTAGCGGGAGGGCCTTACAATGAGCAGTTCTTC. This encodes CSYLGLAGGPYNEQFF.

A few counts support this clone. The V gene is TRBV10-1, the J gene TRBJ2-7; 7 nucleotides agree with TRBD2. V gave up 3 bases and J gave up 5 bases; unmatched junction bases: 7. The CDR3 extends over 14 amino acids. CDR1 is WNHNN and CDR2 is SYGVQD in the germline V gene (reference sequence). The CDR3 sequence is CASSDGRELHEQYF. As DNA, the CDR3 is TGCGCCAGCAGTGATGGGCGGGAGCTCCACGAGCAGTACTTC.

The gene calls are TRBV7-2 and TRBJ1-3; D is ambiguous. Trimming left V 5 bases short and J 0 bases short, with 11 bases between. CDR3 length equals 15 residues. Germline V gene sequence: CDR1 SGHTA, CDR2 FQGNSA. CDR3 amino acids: CASSPQPFSGNTIYF. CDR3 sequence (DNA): TGTGCCAGCAGCCCACAACCCTTCTCTGGAAACACCATATATTTT.

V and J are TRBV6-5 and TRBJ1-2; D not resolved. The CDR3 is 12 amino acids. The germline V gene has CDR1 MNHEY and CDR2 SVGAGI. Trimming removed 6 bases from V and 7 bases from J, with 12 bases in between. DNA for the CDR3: TGTGCCAGCAGGTCGAGTACCGCTGGCTACACCTTC. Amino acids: CASRSSTAGYTF.

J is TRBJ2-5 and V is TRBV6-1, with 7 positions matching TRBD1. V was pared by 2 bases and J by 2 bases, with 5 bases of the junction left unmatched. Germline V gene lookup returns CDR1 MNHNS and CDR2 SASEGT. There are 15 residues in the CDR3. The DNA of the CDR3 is TGTGCCAGCAGTGAATGGGCAGGGGGACAAGAGACCCAGTACTTC. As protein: CASSEWAGGQETQYF.

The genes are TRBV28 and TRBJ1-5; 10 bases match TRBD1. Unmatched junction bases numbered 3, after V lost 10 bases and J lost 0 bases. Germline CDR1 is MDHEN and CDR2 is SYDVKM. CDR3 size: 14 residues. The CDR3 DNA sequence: TGTGCCACAGACAGGGGGCTTAGCAATCAGCCCCAGCATTTT. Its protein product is CATDRGLSNQPQHF.

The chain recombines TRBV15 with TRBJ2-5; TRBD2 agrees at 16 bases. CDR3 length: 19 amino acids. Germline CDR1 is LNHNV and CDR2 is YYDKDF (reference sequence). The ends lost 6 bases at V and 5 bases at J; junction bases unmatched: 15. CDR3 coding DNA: TGTGCCACCAGGTCGACAGCCGGGACTAGCGGGAGGGCCGATGAGACCCAGTACTTC. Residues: CATRSTAGTSGRADETQYF.

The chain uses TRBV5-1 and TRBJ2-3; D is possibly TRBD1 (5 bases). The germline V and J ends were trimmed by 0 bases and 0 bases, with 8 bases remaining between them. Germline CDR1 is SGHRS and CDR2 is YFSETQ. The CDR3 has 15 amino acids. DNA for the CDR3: TGCGCCAGCAGCTTGGAGGCAGGGAGCACAGATACGCAGTATTTT. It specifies CASSLEAGSTDTQYF.

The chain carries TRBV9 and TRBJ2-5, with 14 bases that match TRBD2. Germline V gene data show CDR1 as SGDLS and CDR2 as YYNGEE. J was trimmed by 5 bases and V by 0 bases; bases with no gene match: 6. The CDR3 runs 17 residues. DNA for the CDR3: TGTGCCAGCAGCGTAGCCGGACTAGCGGGAGGTATTGAGACCCAGTACTTC. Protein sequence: CASSVAGLAGGIETQYF.

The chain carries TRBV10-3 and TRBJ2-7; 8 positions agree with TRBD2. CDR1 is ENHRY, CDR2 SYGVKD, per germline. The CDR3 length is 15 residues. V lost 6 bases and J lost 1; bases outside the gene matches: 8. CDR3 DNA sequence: TGTGCCATCAGGGAGCCACTAGCGGTGTCCTACGAGCAGTACTTC. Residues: CAIREPLAVSYEQYF.

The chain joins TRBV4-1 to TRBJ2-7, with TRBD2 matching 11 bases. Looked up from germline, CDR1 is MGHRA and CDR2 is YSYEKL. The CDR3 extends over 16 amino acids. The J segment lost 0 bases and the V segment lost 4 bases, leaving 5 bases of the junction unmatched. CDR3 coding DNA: TGCGCCAGCAGCCCGGGACTAGCGGAGAACTCCTACGAGCAGTACTTC. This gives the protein CASSPGLAENSYEQYF.

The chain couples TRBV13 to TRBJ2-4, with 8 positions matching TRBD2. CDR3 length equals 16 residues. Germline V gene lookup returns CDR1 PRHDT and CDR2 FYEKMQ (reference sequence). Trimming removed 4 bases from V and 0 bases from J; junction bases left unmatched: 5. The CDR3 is CASSSTGLVAKNIQYF. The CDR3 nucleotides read TGTGCCAGCAGCTCTACGGGACTAGTAGCCAAAAACATTCAGTACTTC. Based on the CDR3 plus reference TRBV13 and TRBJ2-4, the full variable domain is AAGVIQSPRHLIKEKRETATLKCYPIPRHDTVYWYQQGPGQDPQFLISFYEKMQSDKGSIPDRFSAQQFSDYHSELNMSSLELGDSALYFCASSSTGLVAKNIQYFGAGTRLSVL.

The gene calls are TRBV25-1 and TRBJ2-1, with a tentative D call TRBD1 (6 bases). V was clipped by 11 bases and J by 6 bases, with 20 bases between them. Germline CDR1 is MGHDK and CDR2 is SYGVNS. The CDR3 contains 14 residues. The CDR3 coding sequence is TGTGCCTCCCGGAACAGGGCCGGTCCCAATGAGCAGTTCTTC. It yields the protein CASRNRAGPNEQFF.

CDR3: CASAPSPPGEQFF. The CDR3 DNA sequence: TGTGCCAGTGCCCCTAGCCCCCCGGGTGAGCAGTTCTTC. The chain links TRBV19 to TRBJ2-1, with a tentative D call TRBD2 (5 bases). In germline, CDR1 is LNHDA, CDR2 SQIVND (reference sequence). The CDR3 loop spans 13 amino acids. V dropped 8 bases and J dropped 9 bases, with 17 bases sitting between them.

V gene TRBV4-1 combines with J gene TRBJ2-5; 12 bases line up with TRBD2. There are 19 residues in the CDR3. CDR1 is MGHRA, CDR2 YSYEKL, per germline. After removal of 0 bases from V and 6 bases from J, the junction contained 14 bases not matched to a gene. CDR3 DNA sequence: TGCGCCAGCAGCCAAGACGGGACTAGCGGGTGGAAGAGGGTAAAGACCCAGTACTTC. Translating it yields CASSQDGTSGWKRVKTQYF.

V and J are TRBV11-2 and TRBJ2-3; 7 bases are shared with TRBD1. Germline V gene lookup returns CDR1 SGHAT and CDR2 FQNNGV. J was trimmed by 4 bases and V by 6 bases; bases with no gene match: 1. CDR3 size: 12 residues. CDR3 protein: CASRRGPDTQYF. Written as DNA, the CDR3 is TGTGCCAGCAGGAGGGGGCCAGATACGCAGTATTTT.

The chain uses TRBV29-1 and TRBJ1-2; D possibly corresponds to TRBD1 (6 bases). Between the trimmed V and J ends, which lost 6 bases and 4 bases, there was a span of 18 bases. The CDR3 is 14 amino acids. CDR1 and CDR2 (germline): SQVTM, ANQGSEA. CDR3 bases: TGCAGCGTCCCCAGGGGAGGGTTTGGCTATGGCTACACCTTC. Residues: CSVPRGGFGYGYTF.

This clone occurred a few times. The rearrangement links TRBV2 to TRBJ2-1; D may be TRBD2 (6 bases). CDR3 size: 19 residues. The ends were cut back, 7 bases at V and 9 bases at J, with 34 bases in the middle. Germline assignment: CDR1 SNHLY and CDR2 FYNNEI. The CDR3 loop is CASKVGARRVASRDAEQFF. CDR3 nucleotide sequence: TGTGCCAGCAAGGTCGGCGCCCGTAGAGTCGCGTCGCGGGATGCTGAGCAGTTCTTC.

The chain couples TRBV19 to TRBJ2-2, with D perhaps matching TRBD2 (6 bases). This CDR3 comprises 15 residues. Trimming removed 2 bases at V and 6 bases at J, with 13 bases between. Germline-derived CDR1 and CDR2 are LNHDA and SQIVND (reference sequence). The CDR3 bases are TGTGCCAGTAGTATACGGGGGACGGGAGCCGGGGAGCTGTTTTTT. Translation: CASSIRGTGAGELFF.

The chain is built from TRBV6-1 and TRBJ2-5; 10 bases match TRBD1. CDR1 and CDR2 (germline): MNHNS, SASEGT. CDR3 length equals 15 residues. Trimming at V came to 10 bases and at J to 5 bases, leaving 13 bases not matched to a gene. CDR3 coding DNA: TGTGCCAATAAACCGGGACAGGGGCATTTGGAGACCCAGTACTTC. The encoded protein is CANKPGQGHLETQYF.

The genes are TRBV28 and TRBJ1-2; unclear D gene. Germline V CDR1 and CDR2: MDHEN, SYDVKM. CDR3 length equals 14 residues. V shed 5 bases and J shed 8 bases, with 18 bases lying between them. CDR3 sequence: CASSPSGSLWGYTF. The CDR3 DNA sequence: TGTGCCAGCAGTCCAAGCGGGTCGCTGTGGGGCTACACCTTC.